The clone carrying this TCR beta chain was detected a few times. This table comes from immunoSEQ multiplex PCR, and its TCRdb copy is limited to in-frame clones, with some not included. The sample comprises around 42,000 clones, almost 65% of which are singletons, and around 18% rests with the top ten. The sample originates from a study of radiotherapy plus CTLA-4 blockade in lung cancer. The ends lost 1 base at V and 5 bases at J; junction bases unmatched: 10. CDR1 and CDR2 (germline): SGHRS, YFSETQ. This CDR3 is built from 16 residues. The gene calls are TRBV5-1 and TRBJ2-3; 7 nucleotides match TRBD1. The sequencing here drew on peripheral blood, taken from a patient treated with radiotherapy plus ipilimumab. The TCR originated in a human donor with non-small cell lung cancer who had a partial response to radiotherapy plus ipilimumab. For the CDR3, the DNA is TGCGCCAGCAGCTTGAGACAGGGAGTGATTGGAGATACGCAGTATTTT. Translation: CASSLRQGVIGDTQYF.